Here is one T cell receptor beta chain with its context. Its antigen is undetermined. This record belongs to a study of shared clonotypes between healthy human individuals. The authors ran the assay at deep level. It was across several immunoSEQ plates that each subset's genomic DNA was evenly split. This table comes from immunoSEQ multiplex PCR, and its TCRdb copy is limited to in-frame clones, with some not included. The sample has more than 2,000,000 clones, 85% to 95% seen once. Overall study results and limits: How much donors shared clonotypes was expected to be affected by sequencing depth. Enrolling few donors narrowed the genetic and exposure-history diversity that was represented.

Germline loops: CDR1 LNHDA, CDR2 SQIVND (reference sequence). The ends were cut back, 7 bases at V and 6 bases at J, with 15 bases in the middle. The CDR3 extends over 14 amino acids. The source of this sequence is a young man in good health. Sequencing was carried out using naive CD4+ T cells sorted from blood. The subset denotes: CD45RA+ positively selected. The chain couples TRBV19 to TRBJ2-2, with a tentative D call TRBD1 (5 bases). This CDR3 reads CASTAGYEAGELFF. The CDR3 DNA is TGTGCCAGTACGGCAGGGTATGAGGCCGGGGAGCTGTTTTTT.